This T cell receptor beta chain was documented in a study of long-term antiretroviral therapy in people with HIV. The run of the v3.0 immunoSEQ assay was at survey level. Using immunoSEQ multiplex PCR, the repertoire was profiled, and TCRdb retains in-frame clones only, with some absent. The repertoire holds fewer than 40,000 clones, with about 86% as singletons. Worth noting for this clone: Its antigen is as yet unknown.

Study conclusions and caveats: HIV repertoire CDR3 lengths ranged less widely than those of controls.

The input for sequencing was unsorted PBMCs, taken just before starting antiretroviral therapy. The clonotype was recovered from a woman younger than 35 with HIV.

CDR3 in DNA: TGTGCCAGCAGCATAACACGGACAGGGCACAATGAGCAGTTCTTC. Amino acids: CASSITRTGHNEQFF. This chain links TRBV28 with TRBJ2-1; 8 positions match TRBD1. Germline-derived CDR1 and CDR2 are MDHEN and SYDVKM. The CDR3 has 15 residues. V trimming: 6 bases; J trimming: 5 bases; junction bases outside the gene matches: 9.